Listed below are T cell receptor beta chains from one sample, sequenced in a study of beta chain features in type 1 diabetes. Clones were sequenced by immunoSEQ multiplex PCR, and TCRdb holds only the in-frame ones, with some missing. Of around 400,000 clones listed, roughly 12% were seen once; the top ten hold about 0.018%. Sequencing used naive CD4+ T cells from blood. The receptors derive from a man younger than 30 in good health. The CDR3 runs from the conserved cysteine through the conserved F or W. The D gene is left open where the match is weak. The size field is filled for only some rows; it gives once, few, many or a size class.

TRBJ2-5,NA,TRBD2,TRBV30,TGTGCCTGGAGTCTTGGACTAGCGGCGCAAGAGACCCAGTACTTC,CAWSLGLAAQETQYF
TRBJ2-7,NA,NA,TRBV28,TGTGCCAGCAGTCTATCTGACAGGCCCTCCTACGAGCAGTACTTC,CASSLSDRPSYEQYF
TRBJ2-3,few,TRBD2,TRBV30,TGTGCCTGGAGGTCTGGGACTAGCCAACATACGCAGTATTTT,CAWRSGTSQHTQYF
TRBJ2-5,NA,NA,TRBV9,TGTGCCAGCAGCGTAGGCAGCGAGGAGACCCAGTACTTC,CASSVGSEETQYF
TRBJ1-5,NA,TRBD1,TRBV7-8,TGTGCCAGCAGCTTAGCGGTTCTAGGACAGGGGCATCAGCCCCAGCATTTT,CASSLAVLGQGHQPQHF
TRBJ1-5,NA,TRBD1,TRBV15,TGTGCCACCAGCAGAGCGGGGGACAGCTCGATTGGCAATCAGCCCCAGCATTTT,CATSRAGDSSIGNQPQHF
TRBJ1-5,NA,TRBD1,TRBV29-1,TGCAGCTTCGGACAGGAAAAAAATCAGCCCCAGCATTTT,CSFGQEKNQPQHF
TRBJ2-1,NA,TRBD1,TRBV9,TGTGCCAGCAGCGTAGGGGGGACAGGGATGGGGAATGAGCAGTTCTTC,CASSVGGTGMGNEQFF
TRBJ1-1,NA,NA,TRBV25-1,TGTGCCAGCTCGAGGTTGGAGAACACTGAAGCTTTCTTT,CASSRLENTEAFF
TRBJ2-3,NA,TRBD2,TRBV5-6,TGTGCCAGCAGCTTGATTACTAGCGGGGAACGGAGAACAGATACGCAGTATTTT,CASSLITSGERRTDTQYF
TRBJ2-1,NA,NA,TRBV6-5,TGTGCCAGCAGTTACTCCTCACAGGGTTCTTGGGAGCAGTTCTTC,CASSYSSQGSWEQFF
TRBJ2-5,few,TRBD1,TRBV7-9,TGTGCCAGCAGCTTGATGGGACAGGGAAAAGAGACCCAGTACTTC,CASSLMGQGKETQYF
TRBJ2-6,few,NA,TRBV19,TGTGCCAGTAGTATAGTTATGCTCAAGCGGGGGGCCAACGTCCTGACTTTC,CASSIVMLKRGANVLTF
TRBJ1-1,NA,TRBD1,TRBV29-1,TGCAGCGTGCAGGGGGCGCGGACTGAAGCTTTCTTT,CSVQGARTEAFF
TRBJ2-2,NA,TRBD2,TRBV9,TGTGCCAGCAGCGTAGTCCCTAGCGGGACCTTCACCGGGGAGCTGTTTTTT,CASSVVPSGTFTGELFF
TRBJ2-5,NA,TRBD2,TRBV10-3,TGTGCCATCAGTCCGGCGTCATGGGGAGGGGAGACCCAGTACTTC,CAISPASWGGETQYF
TRBJ2-1,NA,TRBD1,TRBV7-2,TGTGCCAGCAGCTTCGCACCGGGACAGGGATACAATGAGCAGTTCTTC,CASSFAPGQGYNEQFF
TRBJ2-7,NA,NA,TRBV7-2,TGTGCCAGCAGCTCCTATAACTCCTACGAGCAGTACTTC,CASSSYNSYEQYF
TRBJ1-4,few,NA,TRBV14,TGTGCCAGCAGCCAATTGAGGAGAGAAAAACTGTTTTTT,CASSQLRREKLFF
TRBJ1-1,NA,NA,TRBV28,TGTGCCAGCAGTTTAGGGCGGCAGGGAGGGGCTGAAGCTTTCTTT,CASSLGRQGGAEAFF
TRBJ2-7,NA,NA,TRBV19,TGTGCCAGTAGTATTGGGCAGGCGAGCTCCTACGAGCAGTACTTC,CASSIGQASSYEQYF
TRBJ1-5,NA,NA,TRBV11-2,TGTGCCAGCAGCTTAGGAGGGATCGGCAATCAGCCCCAGCATTTT,CASSLGGIGNQPQHF
TRBJ2-1,few,TRBD2,TRBV7-2,TGTGCCAGCAGCTTAGCGCCTAGCGGGGGGCTTAGCTCCTACAATGAGCAGTTCTTC,CASSLAPSGGLSSYNEQFF
TRBJ2-2,few,TRBD2,TRBV7-3,TGTGCCAGCAGCTTAATGGGACTAGCTATTCCCGGGGAGCTGTTTTTT,CASSLMGLAIPGELFF
TRBJ2-7,few,NA,TRBV21-1,TGTGCCAGCAGCAAAGGGTGGGGAGAGACCCTACGAGGGGAGCAGTACTTC,CASSKGWGETLRGEQYF
TRBJ2-1,NA,TRBD1,TRBV5-1,TGCGCCAGCAGCTTGGAGGACAGGCACAATGAGCAGTTCTTC,CASSLEDRHNEQFF
TRBJ2-3,NA,NA,TRBV9,TGTGCCAGCAGCGTAAGGGAGTTGGCAGATACGCAGTATTTT,CASSVRELADTQYF
TRBJ1-2,NA,NA,TRBV7-8,TGTGCCAGCAGCTTAGGGGAAGCGGCCTATGGCTACACCTTC,CASSLGEAAYGYTF
TRBJ2-1,NA,NA,TRBV2,TGTGCCAGCAGAGAAGACAGGTTGGGTTACAATGAGCAGTTCTTC,CASREDRLGYNEQFF